A single sample gave rise to the 19 T cell receptor beta chains below, sequenced in a study of post-analysis software for immune sequencing data. Built from TCR beta cDNA, the libraries had unique molecular identifiers in them. TCRdb re-derived calls from the PCR reads in MiXCR, one entry per CDR3 protein. The repertoire holds about 810,000 distinct CDR3 sequences, with around 53% as singletons. Study observations and caveats: About five TRBV segments appeared more often in patients than in controls, and TRBV5-6, TRBV5-1 and TRBV20-1 were among these.

No antigen has been assigned to these receptors. Sequenced material: blood. These receptor sequences come from a girl aged 5 to 17 with multiple sclerosis.

This clonotype was observed a few times. CDR3 DNA sequence: TGTGCCATCAGTGGTCCGGGACAGGGAAAGGAAGGCTACACCTTC. Protein sequence: CAISGPGQGKEGYTF. This rearrangement joins TRBV10-3 to TRBJ1-2; the match to TRBD1 covers 9 bases. CDR1 and CDR2 from the germline V gene are ENHRY and SYGVKD. The CDR3 totals 15 residues. Unmatched junction bases numbered 11, after V lost 4 bases and J lost 8 bases.

The rearrangement joins TRBV7-2 to TRBJ2-5; 13 bases agree with TRBD2. The J call may be faulty, since TRBJ2-7 better matches the DNA end. The CDR3 has 16 amino acids. Per the germline V gene, CDR1 is SGHTA and CDR2 is FQGNSA. The CDR3, as DNA: TGTGCCAGCAGCTTAACTAGCGGGGGGGCCCCGCTCGAGCAGTACTTC. As protein: CASSLTSGGAPLEQYF.

This clonotype was counted a few times. V usage is TRBV4-1 and J usage is TRBJ2-7; TRBD1 matches at 9 bases. Germline CDR1 is MGHRA and CDR2 is YSYEKL. Trimming took 4 bases from V and 5 from J; bases not matched to a gene: 9. The CDR3 has 15 residues. This CDR3 is CASSPQGTGHNEQYF. The CDR3 DNA reads as TGCGCCAGCAGCCCCCAGGGGACAGGGCATAACGAGCAGTACTTC.

The chain employs TRBV5-1 and TRBJ2-1, with 8 positions matching TRBD2. This CDR3 comprises 15 residues. The trim removed 0 bases at V and 4 bases at J, leaving 3 bases unmatched. CDR1 SGHRS and CDR2 YFSETQ come from the germline V gene. The CDR3 here is CASSLDSGDYNEQFF. The CDR3 bases are TGCGCCAGCAGCTTGGATAGCGGGGATTACAATGAGCAGTTCTTC.

With regard to this clonotype: An end of the junction does not agree with germline; a read error may underlie this. This rearrangement joins TRBV5-1 to TRBJ2-5, with 8 bases matching TRBD2. This CDR3 comprises 16 residues. Germline lookup yields CDR1 SGHRS and CDR2 YFSETQ. DNA of the CDR3: TGCGCCAGCAGCTTTATTAGCGGGGTATACCAAGAGACCCAGCTCTTC. Translating gives CASSFISGVYQETQLF.

The genes are TRBV5-5 and TRBJ2-7; 7 nucleotides match TRBD1. This CDR3 contains 15 residues. V lost 0 bases to trimming and J lost 3 bases; unmatched junction nucleotides: 6. CDR1 is SGHKS and CDR2 is YYEKEE in the germline V gene (reference sequence). CDR3 in amino acids: CASSLGGQHNYEQYF. The CDR3 DNA follows: TGTGCCAGCAGCTTGGGGGGACAGCACAACTACGAGCAGTACTTC.

The chain recombines TRBV9 with TRBJ1-1, with D possibly being TRBD1 (5 bases). The V gene's germline CDR1 is SGDLS and CDR2 YYNGEE. V lost 5 bases and J 9 bases, leaving 14 bases between the germline ends. The CDR3 consists of 12 residues. DNA for the CDR3: TGTGCCAGCAGTGGCGACAGCCTAAAAGCTTTCTTT. Its translation is CASSGDSLKAFF. Full variable domain (remainder filled in from reference TRBV9 and TRBJ1-1): DSGVTQTPKHLITATGQRVTLRCSPRSGDLSVYWYQQSLDQGLQFLIQYYNGEERAKGNILERFSAQQFPDLHSELNLSSLELGDSALYFCASSGDSLKAFFGQGTRLTVV.

V usage is TRBV29-1 and J usage is TRBJ1-2, with no clear D. Deletions cut 6 bases from V and 2 bases from J, with 10 bases between. The CDR3 sequence is 12 residues long. Germline loops: CDR1 SQVTM, CDR2 ANQGSEA. The CDR3 DNA sequence: TGCAGCGTCCGACCCGTCAACTATGGCTACACCTTC. Its translation is CSVRPVNYGYTF.

The gene calls are TRBV25-1 and TRBJ1-4; D is possibly TRBD1 (5 bases). V gave up 4 bases and J gave up 2 bases, with 20 bases separating them. Germline CDR1 MGHDK, CDR2 SYGVNS. The CDR3 spans 18 residues. The CDR3 loop reads CASSVLGEARGTNEKLFF. The CDR3 bases are TGTGCCAGCAGTGTATTAGGGGAGGCGAGAGGCACTAATGAAAAACTGTTTTTT. Looking up the rest from reference TRBV25-1 and TRBJ1-4 gives the full variable domain: EADIYQTPRYLVIGTGKKITLECSQTMGHDKMYWYQQDPGMELHLIHYSYGVNSTEKGDLSSESTVSRIRTEHFPLTLESARPSHTSQYLCASSVLGEARGTNEKLFFGSGTQLSVL.

This clonotype was counted between two and nine times. The V call is TRBV20-1, the J call TRBJ2-1; a possible D gene is TRBD2 (5 bases). The CDR3 spans 15 residues. Per germline, CDR1 DFQATT and CDR2 SNEGSKA (reference sequence). Trimming removed 0 bases from V and 1 base from J, with 10 bases in between. The CDR3 loop is CSARDRESSYNEQFF. CDR3 DNA: TGCAGTGCTAGAGATCGGGAAAGTTCCTACAATGAGCAGTTCTTC.

CDR3 residues: CSVVAGGSYNEQFF. As DNA, the CDR3 is TGCAGCGTTGTAGCGGGGGGCTCCTACAATGAGCAGTTCTTC. This chain connects TRBV29-1 to TRBJ2-1; 10 bases are shared with TRBD2. J lost 0 bases, V lost 4 bases, and 0 bases had no gene match. This CDR3 is 14 amino acids long. Germline V gives CDR1 SQVTM, CDR2 ANQGSEA.

This clonotype was counted a few times. The genes are TRBV7-8 and TRBJ2-7; 13 positions match TRBD2. The germline gives CDR1 SGHVS, CDR2 FQNEAQ. The CDR3 covers 17 residues. The junction had 6 bases not matched to a gene; V was cut back by 4 bases and J by 0 bases. DNA for the CDR3: TGTGCCAGCAGCTCGGGACTAGCGGGACCTGGCTCCTACGAGCAGTACTTC. Residues: CASSSGLAGPGSYEQYF.

This clonotype turned up a few times. The gene calls are TRBV7-9 and TRBJ2-6; D remains unclear. This CDR3 region has 17 residues. The germline V gene encodes CDR1 SEHNR and CDR2 FQNEAQ (reference sequence). Trimming pared 0 bases from V and 0 bases from J, leaving 9 bases between. Here the CDR3 reads CASSLARSSSGANVLTF. The CDR3 DNA follows: TGTGCCAGCAGCTTAGCCCGAAGTAGCTCTGGGGCCAACGTCCTGACTTTC.

This rearrangement joins TRBV20-1 to TRBJ2-7; D is unresolved. V lost 6 bases and J 3 bases, leaving 24 bases between the germline ends. There are 16 residues in the CDR3. The V gene's germline CDR1 is DFQATT and CDR2 SNEGSKA (reference sequence). The CDR3 DNA sequence: TGCAGTGCCTTCCCCGCCGTGTTGGCCTTAAGCTACGAGCAGTACTTC. This encodes CSAFPAVLALSYEQYF.

The chain links TRBV14 to TRBJ2-4, with 8 bases that match TRBD1. The J call is uncertain, as TRBJ2-7 better fits the DNA end. This CDR3 has 14 residues. Germline V gene data show CDR1 as SGHDN and CDR2 as FVKESK. The CDR3 DNA sequence: TGTGCCAGCAGCCAGGACGGACAGGGCCGCGAGCAGTACTTC. It translates to CASSQDGQGREQYF.

The chain joins TRBV6-1 to TRBJ2-1, with no clear D. Germline-derived CDR1 and CDR2 are MNHNS and SASEGT. The CDR3 runs to 15 residues. V lost 7 bases and J 2 bases, leaving 15 bases between the germline ends. The CDR3 bases are TGTGCCAGCACCTTTCTACTATCGCCCTACAATGAGCAGTTCTTC. Protein product: CASTFLLSPYNEQFF.

The gene calls are TRBV6-1 and TRBJ2-1; possible D gene TRBD2, 6 bases. This CDR3 region has 15 residues. From germline, CDR1 is MNHNS and CDR2 SASEGT. The CDR3 protein is CAIDPAGRGYNEQFF. The CDR3 nucleotides read TGTGCTATCGACCCGGCGGGGAGAGGATACAATGAGCAGTTCTTC.

The chain combines TRBV7-9 with TRBJ2-5; TRBD2 matches at 8 bases. With 7 bases clipped from V and 1 base from J, the junction kept 8 bases outside the gene matches. CDR1 and CDR2 from the germline V gene are SEHNR and FQNEAQ (reference sequence). The CDR3 length is 15 residues. CDR3 bases: TGTGCCAGCACCACCCGAGCGGGGGCCCAAGAGACCCAGTACTTC. Its translation is CASTTRAGAQETQYF.

This clonotype has a handful of counts. The gene calls are TRBV7-9 and TRBJ1-2, with TRBD1 matching over 8 bases. Losses at the gene ends were 5 bases for V and 6 bases for J; bases not matched to a gene: 11. CDR1 is SEHNR and CDR2 is FQNEAQ in the germline V gene (reference sequence). The CDR3 totals 15 residues. CDR3 coding DNA: TGTGCCAGCAGCACTCTGACAGGGGACATCGATGGCTACACCTTC. The encoded protein is CASSTLTGDIDGYTF.